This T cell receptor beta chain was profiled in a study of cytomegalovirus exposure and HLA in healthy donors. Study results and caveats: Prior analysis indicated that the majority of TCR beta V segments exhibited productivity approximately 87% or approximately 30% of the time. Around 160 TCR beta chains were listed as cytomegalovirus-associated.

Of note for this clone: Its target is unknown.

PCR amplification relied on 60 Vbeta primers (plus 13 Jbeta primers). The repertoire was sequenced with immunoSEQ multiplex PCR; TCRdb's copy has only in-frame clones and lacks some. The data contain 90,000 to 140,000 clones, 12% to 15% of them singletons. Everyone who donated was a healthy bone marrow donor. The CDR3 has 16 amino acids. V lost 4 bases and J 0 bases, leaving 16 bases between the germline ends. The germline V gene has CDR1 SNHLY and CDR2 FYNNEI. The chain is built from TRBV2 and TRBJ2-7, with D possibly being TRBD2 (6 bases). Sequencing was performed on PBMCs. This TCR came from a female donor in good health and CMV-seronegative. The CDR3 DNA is TGTGCCAGCAGTGGATCCCTAGCGAAGCTCTCCTACGAGCAGTACTTC. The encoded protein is CASSGSLAKLSYEQYF.